The 20 T cell receptor beta chains listed next were all sequenced from one sample in a study of T cells in narcolepsy. Some clones are missing from TCRdb's copy, which holds only in-frame ones; the method was immunoSEQ multiplex PCR. The sample carries tens of thousands of clones, around 86% recorded once. Sample: memory (CD45RA-) CD4+ T cells from blood. The receptor source for this set is a human donor in good health.

The genes are TRBV14 and TRBJ2-7; TRBD1 is a possible D gene (5 bases). Germline loops: CDR1 SGHDN, CDR2 FVKESK. Trimming stripped 2 bases from V and 6 bases from J, with 14 bases between. The CDR3 loop spans 14 amino acids. CDR3 loop: CASSQTLQGSEQYV. The CDR3 coding sequence is TGTGCCAGCAGCCAAACCCTTCAGGGAAGCGAGCAGTACGTC.

This clone was observed once. In DNA form, the CDR3 reads TGTGCCAGCAGCCGAGACAGGGGGACCTACACCGGGGAGCTGTTTTTT. The encoded protein is CASSRDRGTYTGELFF. The chain uses TRBV7-8 and TRBJ2-2, with 9 bases lining up with TRBD1. The CDR3 runs to 16 residues. Germline-derived CDR1 and CDR2 are SGHVS and FQNEAQ. J was trimmed by 3 bases and V by 5 bases; bases with no gene match: 7.

The chain links TRBV28 to TRBJ2-7; D possibly corresponds to TRBD2 (5 bases). Germline assignment: CDR1 MDHEN and CDR2 SYDVKM. The CDR3 is 12 amino acids. The germline V and J ends were trimmed by 4 bases and 6 bases, with 10 bases remaining between them. CDR3 sequence: CASSSGLLEQYV. The CDR3 DNA is TGTGCCAGCAGTTCCGGACTGCTCGAGCAGTACGTC.

V gene TRBV14 combines with J gene TRBJ2-5; 12 bases fit TRBD2. Germline V gene lookup returns CDR1 SGHDN and CDR2 FVKESK. V gave up 3 bases and J gave up 5 bases; unmatched junction bases: 10. The CDR3 loop spans 17 amino acids. This CDR3 is CASSQRLAGGIGETQYF. The CDR3 DNA sequence: TGTGCCAGCAGCCAGAGGCTAGCGGGGGGGATCGGTGAGACCCAGTACTTC.

The V call is TRBV10-1, the J call TRBJ1-6; D is unclear. Germline loops: CDR1 WNHNN, CDR2 SYGVQD (reference sequence). Trimming removed 3 bases from V and 9 bases from J, with 24 bases in between. CDR3 size: 18 residues. The DNA of the CDR3 is TGCGCCAGCAGTGACGGGAGGGCTTCGTTCCAAAAGGGTTCACCCCTCCACTTT. Its protein is CASSDGRASFQKGSPLHF.

The chain joins TRBV6-1 to TRBJ1-2, with D possibly being TRBD1 (5 bases). In germline, CDR1 is MNHNS, CDR2 SASEGT. V lost 6 bases, J lost 3 bases, and 5 bases lay in between. CDR3 size: 11 residues. The CDR3 loop reads CASRQDYGYTF. CDR3 in DNA: TGTGCCAGCAGACAGGACTATGGCTACACCTTC.

The chain links TRBV7-2 to TRBJ1-5; possible D gene TRBD1, 6 bases. V shed 5 bases and J shed 5 bases, with 16 bases lying between them. This CDR3 has 15 amino acids. Germline V gives CDR1 SGHTA, CDR2 FQGNSA. The DNA for the CDR3 is TGTGCCAGCAGCCGGGACATCCGTATCGATCAGCCCCAGCATTTT. It specifies CASSRDIRIDQPQHF.

The V call is TRBV19, the J call TRBJ2-1; a possible D gene is TRBD2 (6 bases). The V and J ends lost 9 bases and 0 bases respectively, with 6 bases between them. The germline gives CDR1 LNHDA, CDR2 SQIVND (reference sequence). The CDR3 is 12 residues long. CDR3 in DNA: TGTGCCAGCGGGAGCTCCTACAATGAGCAGTTCTTC. The encoded protein is CASGSSYNEQFF.

The genes are TRBV14 and TRBJ1-2; D is unclear. Trimming cost V 1 base and J 2 bases, with 8 bases left between them. The CDR3 totals 14 residues. Germline V gene lookup returns CDR1 SGHDN and CDR2 FVKESK. Written as DNA, the CDR3 is TGTGCCAGCAGCCAAGGAGCAGGAAACTATGGCTACACCTTC. Translation gives CASSQGAGNYGYTF.

The J gene is TRBJ2-7, the V gene TRBV11-2, with D tentatively TRBD1 (6 bases). Germline CDR1 is SGHAT and CDR2 is FQNNGV. The CDR3 runs 14 residues. The V end lost 1 base, the J end lost 2 bases, and 9 bases lay between the germline ends. The DNA of the CDR3 is TGTGCCAGCAGCTTAGGGACAGTTCCCTACGAGCAGTACGTC. Translated: CASSLGTVPYEQYV.

The V gene is TRBV6-5, the J gene TRBJ1-1; D gene uncertain. Trimming shortened V by 5 bases and J by 2 bases, and 6 bases separated the two germline ends. This CDR3 contains 12 residues. Germline V gene data show CDR1 as MNHEY and CDR2 as SVGAGI. The CDR3 DNA reads as TGTGCCAGCAGTCGACCTAACACTGAAGCTTTCTTT. Translating it yields CASSRPNTEAFF.

V gene TRBV10-3 combines with J gene TRBJ2-5; maybe TRBD1 (6 bases). The germline V and J ends were trimmed by 3 bases and 4 bases, with 9 bases remaining between them. This CDR3 comprises 13 residues. CDR1 and CDR2 (germline): ENHRY, SYGVKD. CDR3 DNA: TGTGCCATCAGTGACAGGGGACCAGAGACCCAGTACTTC. Translation: CAISDRGPETQYF.

Only a few counts were recorded for this clone. The chain couples TRBV7-2 to TRBJ1-3; maybe TRBD1 (6 bases). V lost 3 bases and J 3 bases, leaving 18 bases between the germline ends. Germline CDR1 reads SGHTA; CDR2 reads FQGNSA. The CDR3 sequence is 17 residues long. The CDR3 region has the DNA TGTGCCAGCAGCTTTGAACTGGCAGGGGTGGGTGGAAACACCATATATTTT. This gives the protein CASSFELAGVGGNTIYF.

The chain is built from TRBV7-9 and TRBJ1-4; D unresolved. V lost 1 base and J lost 0, with 3 bases in between. From germline, CDR1 is SEHNR and CDR2 FQNEAQ (reference sequence). CDR3 size: 14 residues. CDR3 amino acids: CASSLEATNEKLFF. CDR3 sequence (DNA): TGTGCCAGCAGCTTAGAAGCAACTAATGAAAAACTGTTTTTT.

The gene calls are TRBV9 and TRBJ2-5; D is possibly TRBD1 or TRBD2 (6 bases each). Per the germline V gene, CDR1 is SGDLS and CDR2 is YYNGEE. CDR3 size: 13 residues. V was clipped by 0 bases and J by 5 bases, with 8 bases between them. CDR3 amino acids: CASSVGGAETQYF. The CDR3 DNA sequence: TGTGCCAGCAGCGTAGGGGGGGCCGAGACCCAGTACTTC. Supplemented by reference TRBV9 and TRBJ2-5, the full variable domain reads DSGVTQTPKHLITATGQRVTLRCSPRSGDLSVYWYQQSLDQGLQFLIQYYNGEERAKGNILERFSAQQFPDLHSELNLSSLELGDSALYFCASSVGGAETQYFGPGTRLLVL.

This clone was picked up a small number of times. The genes are TRBV15 and TRBJ1-6; D ambiguous. Germline CDR1 LNHNV, CDR2 YYDKDF (reference sequence). The CDR3 length is 15 residues. The germline V and J ends were trimmed by 1 base and 7 bases, with 11 bases remaining between them. The CDR3 is CATSRVQAKNSPLHF. DNA for the CDR3: TGTGCCACCAGCAGAGTGCAGGCGAAGAATTCACCCCTCCACTTT.

This chain joins TRBV6-6 and TRBJ2-5; the match to TRBD2 covers 9 bases. V shed 0 bases, J shed 4 bases, and the junction held 6 bases outside the gene matches. The germline gives CDR1 MNHNY, CDR2 SVGAGI (reference sequence). CDR3 length: 16 amino acids. The CDR3 sequence: CASSYSLAGNGETQYF. The CDR3 DNA reads TGTGCCAGCAGTTACTCTCTAGCGGGGAATGGAGAGACCCAGTACTTC.

The DNA for the CDR3 is TGCGCCAGCAGCCATCTACAGGGTCTCTCTGGAAACACCATATATTTT. Protein: CASSHLQGLSGNTIYF. The chain uses TRBV4-3 and TRBJ1-3; weak D call: TRBD1 (6 bases). The CDR3 has 16 amino acids. Germline CDR1 and CDR2: LGHNA and YSLEER. The ends were cut back, 3 bases at V and 0 bases at J, with 12 bases in the middle.

The rearrangement uses TRBV5-1 and TRBJ1-4; D not certain. The CDR3 extends over 15 amino acids. Trimming shortened V by 6 bases and J by 5 bases, and 17 bases separated the two germline ends. Per germline, CDR1 SGHRS and CDR2 YFSETQ. The CDR3 DNA reads TGCGCCAGCACCGCCCGGGAGGCGCCGAATGAAAAACTGTTTTTT. Amino acid sequence: CASTAREAPNEKLFF.

The chain has TRBV19 and TRBJ1-1, with a weak D call TRBD1 (5 bases). Trimming stripped 7 bases from V and 1 base from J, with 13 bases between. Germline V CDR1 and CDR2: LNHDA, SQIVND (reference sequence). The CDR3 is 14 amino acids. Here the CDR3 reads CASKASGTNTEAFF. Here the CDR3 DNA reads TGTGCCAGTAAGGCTTCAGGGACGAACACTGAAGCTTTCTTT.